Each of the 5 T cell receptor beta chains below was sequenced from the same sample in a study of blood T cell repertoires in COVID-19. Only in-frame clones appear in the TCRdb table, and some are missing; sequencing was by immunoSEQ multiplex PCR. This sample has fewer than 150,000 clones, with more than 80% found just once. The sample consisted of peripheral blood. Every receptor here comes from a human donor in a cohort sampled during active COVID-19.

The chain combines TRBV7-3 with TRBJ2-3, with D possibly TRBD1 on 6 matching bases. CDR1 is SGHTA, CDR2 FQGTGA, per germline. The CDR3 is made up of 15 amino acids. Between the trimmed V and J ends, which lost 5 bases and 5 bases, there was a span of 17 bases. The CDR3 loop is CASSPRGGSGDTQYF. CDR3 coding DNA: TGTGCCAGCAGCCCCCGAGGGGGAAGCGGAGATACGCAGTATTTT.

This sequence joins TRBV7-2 and TRBJ1-4; 8 bases fit TRBD1. The V gene end was trimmed by 7 bases and the J gene end by 4 bases; junction bases not matched to a gene: 2. This CDR3 is 13 amino acids long. Germline CDR1 and CDR2: SGHTA and FQGNSA. The DNA for the CDR3 is TGTGCCAGCACAGGGGGCGGTAATGAAAAACTGTTTTTT. Translating it yields CASTGGGNEKLFF.

In DNA form, the CDR3 reads TGTGCCAGCAGCTTCCGGGACAGGGGTAATTCACCCCTCCACTTT. It is translated as CASSFRDRGNSPLHF. V and J are TRBV11-1 and TRBJ1-6, with 10 bases aligning to TRBD1. CDR3 size: 15 residues. V lost 3 bases to trimming and J lost 6 bases; unmatched junction nucleotides: 2. Germline V gene data show CDR1 as SGHAT and CDR2 as FQDESV (reference sequence).

The V gene is TRBV18, the J gene TRBJ2-2; 10 bases fit TRBD2. J gave up 5 bases and V 3 bases, and 9 bases lay outside the gene matches. There are 17 residues in the CDR3. The germline gives CDR1 KGHSH, CDR2 LQKENI. CDR3 sequence reads: CASSPTTSGVETGELFF. The CDR3 DNA reads TGTGCCAGCTCACCGACCACTAGCGGGGTAGAAACCGGGGAGCTGTTTTTT.

The chain has TRBV30 and TRBJ2-7, with TRBD2 identical over 10 bases. CDR3 length: 14 amino acids. The junction had 2 bases not matched to a gene; V was cut back by 3 bases and J by 0 bases. Germline-derived CDR1 and CDR2 are GTSNPN and SVGIG (reference sequence). CDR3 nucleotides: TGTGCCTGGAGACTAGCGGGGAACTCCTACGAGCAGTACTTC. Protein product: CAWRLAGNSYEQYF.